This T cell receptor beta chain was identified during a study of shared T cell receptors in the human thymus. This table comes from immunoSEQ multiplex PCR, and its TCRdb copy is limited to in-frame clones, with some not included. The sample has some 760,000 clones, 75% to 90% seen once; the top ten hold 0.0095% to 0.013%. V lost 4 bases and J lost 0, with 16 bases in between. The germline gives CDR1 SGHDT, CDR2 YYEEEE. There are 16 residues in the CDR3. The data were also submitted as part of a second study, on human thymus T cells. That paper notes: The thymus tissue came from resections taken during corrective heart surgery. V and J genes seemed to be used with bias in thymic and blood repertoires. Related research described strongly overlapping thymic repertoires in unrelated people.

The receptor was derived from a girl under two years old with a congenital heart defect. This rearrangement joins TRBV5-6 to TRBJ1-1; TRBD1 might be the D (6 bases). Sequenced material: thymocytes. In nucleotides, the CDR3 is TGTGCCAGCAGCGTACAAAGGGGGTTTCTGAACACTGAAGCTTTCTTT. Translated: CASSVQRGFLNTEAFF.